The clone carrying this T cell receptor beta chain occurred a few times. The target antigen is unknown. The sample originates from a study of identical twins. Study observations and caveats: Fewer insertions characterized abundant cord blood beta clonotypes, whereas memory repertoires showed none. Analyses of zero insertions could, in part, be confounded by invariant MAIT and iNKT cells.

This CDR3 has 16 amino acids. Germline CDR1 reads MDHEN; CDR2 reads SYDVKM. Trimming removed 1 base at V and 2 bases at J, with 12 bases between. TCRdb reprocessed the 5' RACE reads with MiXCR, giving one entry per CDR3 protein. This table holds about 340,000 distinct CDR3 sequences, roughly 9% found once. Sequencing used naive T cells sorted from blood. The chain couples TRBV28 to TRBJ1-5; D gene unclear. The source is a woman aged 45-60 years in good health. The CDR3 sequence: CASSLSMGLGNQPQHF. CDR3 sequence (DNA): TGTGCCAGCAGTTTATCCATGGGATTAGGCAATCAGCCCCAGCATTTT.